This TCR beta chain is from a study of CXCR4 blockade with PD-1 therapy in pancreatic cancer. V was clipped by 3 bases and J by 3 bases; unmatched bases: 3. The germline CDR1 and CDR2 sequences are LNHDA and SQIVND (reference sequence). This CDR3 is 15 amino acids long. The study's findings and limits: Tumors were clonally expanded, mean approximately 0.15 versus 0.05 in healthy blood. Sequencing covered TCRbeta chains only, not alpha chains. Frequent tumor clones were encoded by many distinct rearrangements, suggesting shared antigens.

Patients who provided the archived tumor blocks had not received neoadjuvant therapy before surgery. Sequencing was performed with immunoSEQ multiplex PCR; in TCRdb, only in-frame clones are kept and a portion is missing. The sample comprises about 8,100 clones, 50% to 75% of which are singletons, and 5.5% to 8% rests with the top ten. Comments on this clone: The antigen remains undetermined.

V is TRBV19 and J is TRBJ2-3, with TRBD1 identical over 10 bases. This receptor was identified in a human donor with pancreatic ductal adenocarcinoma. The specimen sequenced was tumor tissue. CDR3 in amino acids: CASSMTGGATDTQYF. CDR3 DNA sequence: TGTGCCAGTAGTATGACAGGGGGCGCGACAGATACGCAGTATTTT.